Each of the 29 T cell receptor beta chains below was sequenced from the same sample in a study of CD8+ T cells in alopecia areata. Investigators isolated RNA and reverse transcribed it into cDNA to act as the sequencing template. The method was immunoSEQ multiplex PCR; TCRdb's version includes in-frame clones alone and lacks a portion of them. Of 95,000 to 100,000 clones listed, about 60% are singletons. Treatment given: oral pan-JAK inhibitor, 5-10 mg twice daily. Sequencing used CD8+ T cells sorted from blood, obtained between weeks 55 and 70, from a patient treated with tofacitinib. The origin of the receptors is a human donor with alopecia areata.

The J gene is TRBJ2-3, the V gene TRBV7-8, with 8 bases that match TRBD2. The junction had 5 bases not matched to a gene; V was cut back by 5 bases and J by 4 bases. Per germline, CDR1 SGHVS and CDR2 FQNEAQ. This CDR3 is 14 amino acids long. In DNA, the CDR3 is TGTGCCAGCAGCCCGGGGGGGCCTGCAGATACGCAGTATTTT. Amino acid sequence: CASSPGGPADTQYF.

This clone has only one observation. This chain links TRBV2 with TRBJ2-3; D unclear. V dropped 8 bases and J dropped 6 bases, with 12 bases sitting between them. This CDR3 comprises 12 residues. CDR1 SNHLY and CDR2 FYNNEI come from the germline V gene. CDR3 coding DNA: TGTGCCAGCCAGTCGTCGGACGATACGCAGTATTTT. Translation gives CASQSSDDTQYF.

The chain recombines TRBV29-1 with TRBJ2-7; D unclear. The CDR3 is 13 amino acids. V dropped 4 bases and J dropped 4 bases, with 14 bases sitting between them. In germline, CDR1 is SQVTM, CDR2 ANQGSEA. This CDR3 is CSVVSQMGYEQYF. The DNA of the CDR3 is TGCAGCGTTGTATCCCAGATGGGGTACGAGCAGTACTTC.

In its sample, this clone was seen a few times. A read error may account for a junction end that differs from germline. The chain has TRBV9 and TRBJ1-2; a possible D gene is TRBD1 (6 bases). The CDR3 is 9 amino acids. CDR1 SGDLS and CDR2 YYNGEE come from the germline V gene. The CDR3 DNA follows: TGTGCCAGCAGCCCCCGGGACATCTTC. Protein: CASSPRDIF.

The CDR3 sequence: CAISDSGTGAESFNQPQHF. The CDR3 nucleotides are TGTGCCATCAGTGATTCCGGGACAGGGGCCGAGTCCTTCAATCAGCCCCAGCATTTT. The chain couples TRBV10-3 to TRBJ1-5; 10 nucleotides align to TRBD1. J lost 3 bases, V lost 3 bases, and 14 bases had no gene match. The CDR3 is made up of 19 amino acids. Germline V CDR1 and CDR2: ENHRY, SYGVKD.

The chain couples TRBV7-9 to TRBJ2-5, with 9 bases lining up with TRBD1. The ends lost 6 bases at V and 0 bases at J; junction bases unmatched: 5. This CDR3 region has 15 residues. Germline-derived CDR1 and CDR2 are SEHNR and FQNEAQ (reference sequence). The CDR3 spells CASRQTGGHQETQYF. Here the CDR3 DNA reads TGTGCCAGCAGGCAGACAGGGGGACACCAAGAGACCCAGTACTTC.

The V and J genes are TRBV14 and TRBJ2-5; 7 nucleotides agree with TRBD1. The CDR3 has 15 amino acids. The J segment lost 4 bases and the V segment lost 0 bases, leaving 5 bases of the junction unmatched. CDR1 and CDR2 from the germline V gene are SGHDN and FVKESK. The CDR3 DNA reads TGTGCCAGCAGCCAAGACAGGGGGACGGGAGAGACCCAGTACTTC. Translation: CASSQDRGTGETQYF.

The chain has TRBV19 and TRBJ1-2, with D possibly TRBD1 on 5 matching bases. The CDR3 is 14 residues long. Trimming took off 6 bases at V and 3 bases at J, with 14 bases between the two ends. Germline-derived CDR1 and CDR2 are LNHDA and SQIVND (reference sequence). The CDR3: CASSPGRGYYGYTF. The CDR3 DNA sequence: TGTGCCAGTAGCCCGGGGCGGGGTTACTATGGCTACACCTTC. Drawing the rest from reference TRBV19 and TRBJ1-2, the complete variable domain is DGGITQSPKYLFRKEGQNVTLSCEQNLNHDAMYWYRQDPGQGLRLIYYSQIVNDFQKGDIAEGYSVSREKKESFPLTVTSAQKNPTAFYLCASSPGRGYYGYTFGSGTRLTVV.

This clone was seen a handful of times. The sample contains more than one DNA sequence encoding this CDR3. This chain joins TRBV5-6 and TRBJ1-5, with 7 positions matching TRBD1. V trimming: 7 bases; J trimming: 5 bases; junction bases outside the gene matches: 3. The length of the CDR3 is 12 residues. CDR1 is SGHDT and CDR2 is YYEEEE in the germline V gene. For the CDR3, the DNA is TGTGCCAGCTCCCAGGGGGATCAGCCCCAGCATTTT. Translating gives CASSQGDQPQHF.

In its sample, this clone was seen a few times. This chain uses TRBV19 with TRBJ1-4, with unresolved D. The CDR3 extends over 14 amino acids. Germline V gene data show CDR1 as LNHDA and CDR2 as SQIVND (reference sequence). Trimming took off 4 bases at V and 8 bases at J, with 14 bases between the two ends. In DNA form, the CDR3 reads TGTGCCAGTAGTAGCACCCGAAATCGAGAAAAACTGTTTTTT. Its protein is CASSSTRNREKLFF.

A few counts support this clone. The V gene is TRBV6-5, the J gene TRBJ2-7, with 7 positions matching TRBD2. The CDR3 is made up of 15 amino acids. The V and J ends lost 0 bases and 7 bases, in that order; junction bases with no gene match: 9. Germline assignment: CDR1 MNHEY and CDR2 SVGAGI. CDR3 in DNA: TGTGCCAGCAGTTACTCTCTAGCGGCCTCTCGAGAGCAGTACTTC. Protein sequence: CASSYSLAASREQYF.

This clone was seen only a few times. The V gene is TRBV4-1, the J gene TRBJ1-2, with D hard to call. The CDR3 is 13 amino acids. Germline V lookup: CDR1 MGHRA, CDR2 YSYEKL. V lost 0 bases to trimming and J lost 8 bases, with 10 bases between them. In nucleotides, the CDR3 is TGCGCCAGCAGCCAAGATCGGTGGGAAGGCTACACCTTC. Its translation is CASSQDRWEGYTF.

Only a few counts were recorded for this clone. The chain is built from TRBV29-1 and TRBJ2-7; D ambiguous. The CDR3 covers 10 residues. V was cut by 5 bases and J by 3 bases, with 5 bases left in between. The V gene's germline CDR1 is SQVTM and CDR2 ANQGSEA. Here the CDR3 reads CSVMDYEQYF. DNA of the CDR3: TGCAGCGTTATGGACTACGAGCAGTACTTC.

Points on this clone: The junction departs from germline at one end; a sequencing error may be responsible. The rearrangement uses TRBV5-4 and TRBJ2-7; the D gene is possibly TRBD2 (5 bases). Germline CDR1 is SGHNT and CDR2 is YYREEE (reference sequence). The CDR3 is 13 amino acids. CDR3 sequence (DNA): TGTGCCGGCAGCCCTATCGTTACGGGGGAGCAGTACTTC. It specifies CAGSPIVTGEQYF.

The chain uses TRBV29-1 and TRBJ2-1, with D possibly being TRBD2 (5 bases). The CDR3 runs to 16 residues. From germline, CDR1 is SQVTM and CDR2 ANQGSEA. V lost 0 bases to trimming and J lost 7 bases, with 19 bases between them. The CDR3 DNA reads as TGCAGCGTTGAAGATCCGGACGGCCGGCGAGGGAATGAGCAGTTCTTC. Amino acid sequence: CSVEDPDGRRGNEQFF.

This sequence joins TRBV2 and TRBJ1-2; 9 bases are a match to TRBD1. The CDR3 has 16 amino acids. Germline V gene lookup returns CDR1 SNHLY and CDR2 FYNNEI. V lost 7 bases, J lost 2 bases, and 11 bases stayed unmatched. In DNA, the CDR3 is TGTGCCAGCACCGACCGCGGACAGGGGTCGAACTATGGCTACACCTTC. Its translation is CASTDRGQGSNYGYTF.

J is TRBJ2-7 and V is TRBV7-9; the D gene is possibly TRBD1 (6 bases). The CDR3 contains 14 residues. The germline gives CDR1 SEHNR, CDR2 FQNEAQ (reference sequence). V dropped 5 bases and J dropped 5 bases, with 16 bases sitting between them. CDR3: CASSAPQGAHEQYF. The CDR3 DNA follows: TGTGCCAGCAGCGCCCCACAGGGAGCCCACGAGCAGTACTTC.

In its sample, this clone was seen once. The rearrangement uses TRBV4-1 and TRBJ2-1; D perhaps matches TRBD2 (5 bases). Trimming stripped 1 base from V and 9 bases from J, with 13 bases between. This CDR3 comprises 14 residues. CDR1 and CDR2 from the germline V gene are MGHRA and YSYEKL. The CDR3 DNA reads as TGCGCCAGCAGCCAAGGGGTTTGGGCGGGTGAGCAGTTCTTC. Translation gives CASSQGVWAGEQFF.

This clone was observed a handful of times. The chain employs TRBV14 and TRBJ2-7; 8 nucleotides match TRBD1. The CDR3 has 15 amino acids. In germline, CDR1 is SGHDN, CDR2 FVKESK. The V and J ends lost 4 bases and 4 bases, in that order; junction bases with no gene match: 9. This chain's CDR3 is CASSLRTGLLYEQYF. CDR3 DNA: TGTGCCAGCAGCCTTCGGACAGGGCTACTTTACGAGCAGTACTTC.

The rearrangement uses TRBV10-3 and TRBJ1-2; D gene ambiguous. The CDR3 spans 13 residues. With 0 bases removed from V and 9 bases from J, the gap between germline ends came to 11 bases. Germline V gene data show CDR1 as ENHRY and CDR2 as SYGVKD. The CDR3 loop reads CAISESEGLSYTF. The CDR3 nucleotides are TGTGCCATCAGTGAGTCAGAGGGTTTGAGCTACACCTTC.

The chain couples TRBV5-1 to TRBJ2-7; possibly TRBD1 for D (5 bases). Per germline, CDR1 SGHRS and CDR2 YFSETQ. Trimming cost V 1 base and J 5 bases, with 13 bases left between them. This CDR3 region has 14 residues. The DNA for the CDR3 is TGCGCCAGCAGCTTGAGTCGCAGGGCTCACGAGCAGTACTTC. It specifies CASSLSRRAHEQYF. Full variable domain (outside the CDR3, taken from reference TRBV5-1 and TRBJ2-7): KAGVTQTPRYLIKTRGQQVTLSCSPISGHRSVSWYQQTPGQGLQFLFEYFSETQRNKGNFPGRFSGRQFSNSRSEMNVSTLELGDSALYLCASSLSRRAHEQYFGPGTRLTVT.

The rearrangement joins TRBV2 to TRBJ2-7, with D hard to call. CDR3 length equals 12 residues. With 7 bases removed from V and 1 base from J, the gap between germline ends came to 8 bases. Germline lookup yields CDR1 SNHLY and CDR2 FYNNEI. CDR3 region: CASIENSYEQYF. Written as DNA, the CDR3 is TGTGCCAGCATCGAAAATTCCTACGAGCAGTACTTC. Supplemented by reference TRBV2 and TRBJ2-7, the full variable domain reads EPEVTQTPSHQVTQMGQEVILRCVPISNHLYFYWYRQILGQKVEFLVSFYNNEISEKSEIFDDQFSVERPDGSNFTLKIRSTKLEDSAMYFCASIENSYEQYFGPGTRLTVT.

CDR3 protein: CSVGQGDDGYTF. In DNA form, the CDR3 reads TGCAGCGTTGGTCAGGGCGACGATGGCTACACCTTC. The chain couples TRBV29-1 to TRBJ1-2; weak D call: TRBD1 (5 bases). Trimming cost V 4 bases and J 6 bases, with 12 bases left between them. CDR1 is SQVTM and CDR2 is ANQGSEA in the germline V gene. This CDR3 has 12 residues.

The chain uses TRBV27 and TRBJ2-7; perhaps TRBD1 as D (6 bases). Germline CDR1 is MNHEY and CDR2 is SMNVEV (reference sequence). The CDR3 totals 11 residues. With 6 bases removed from V and 6 bases from J, the gap between germline ends came to 9 bases. CDR3 sequence (DNA): TGTGCCAGCAGGGTAGGGGGCGAGCAGTACTTC. Encoded protein: CASRVGGEQYF.

This clone was detected only once. The rearrangement links TRBV2 to TRBJ1-2, with a possible D match to TRBD1 (5 bases). CDR3 length: 12 residues. Trimming took 6 bases from V and 5 from J, leaving 10 bases between them. Germline values: CDR1 SNHLY, CDR2 FYNNEI. CDR3 in DNA: TGTGCCAGCAGGGCGGGGGTTTATGGCTACACCTTC. Translated: CASRAGVYGYTF.

CDR3 loop: CATSRDRAGGFETQYF. The CDR3 DNA reads TGTGCCACCAGCAGAGATCGGGCAGGGGGCTTTGAGACCCAGTACTTC. The chain has TRBV15 and TRBJ2-5, with TRBD1 matching over 8 bases. Germline trimming cut 0 bases from V and 5 bases from J; bases unmatched to any gene: 8. Germline assignment: CDR1 LNHNV and CDR2 YYDKDF (reference sequence). This CDR3 has 16 residues.

This clone appeared a single time. This chain connects TRBV6-5 to TRBJ1-1, with D tentatively TRBD1 (5 bases). The length of the CDR3 is 15 residues. Trimming pared 2 bases from V and 4 bases from J, leaving 14 bases between. Germline V gene lookup returns CDR1 MNHEY and CDR2 SVGAGI. CDR3 loop: CASSYNPRAGTEAFF. The CDR3 coding sequence is TGTGCCAGCAGTTACAATCCCAGGGCGGGCACTGAAGCTTTCTTT.

This clone turned up a few times. The chain couples TRBV6-5 to TRBJ2-2, with 8 bases aligning to TRBD1. Germline assignment: CDR1 MNHEY and CDR2 SVGAGI. Trimming cost V 2 bases and J 6 bases; bases outside gene matches: 2. The CDR3 extends over 14 amino acids. The CDR3 DNA reads as TGTGCCAGCAGTTACAGGACAGGGTCCGGGGAGCTGTTTTTT. Translating gives CASSYRTGSGELFF.

The J gene is TRBJ2-7, the V gene TRBV20-1; no reliable D call. This CDR3 has 11 residues. Trimming left V 2 bases short and J 4 bases short, with 6 bases between. Germline CDR1 is DFQATT and CDR2 is SNEGSKA (reference sequence). The CDR3 protein is CSARQDYEQYF. The CDR3 DNA is TGCAGTGCTAGACAGGATTACGAGCAGTACTTC.